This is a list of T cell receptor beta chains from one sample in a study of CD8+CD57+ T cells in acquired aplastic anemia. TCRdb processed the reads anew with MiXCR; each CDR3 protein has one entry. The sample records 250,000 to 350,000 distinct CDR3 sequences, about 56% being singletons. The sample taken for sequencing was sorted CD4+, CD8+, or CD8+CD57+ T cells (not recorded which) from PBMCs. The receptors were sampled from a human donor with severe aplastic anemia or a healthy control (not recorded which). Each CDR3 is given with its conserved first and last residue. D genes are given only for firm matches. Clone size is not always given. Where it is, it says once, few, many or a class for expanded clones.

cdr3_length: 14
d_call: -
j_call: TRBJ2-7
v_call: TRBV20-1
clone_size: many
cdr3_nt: TGCAGTGCTAGAGATCTCAAAATCTCCTACGAGCAGTACTTC
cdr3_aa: CSARDLKISYEQYF

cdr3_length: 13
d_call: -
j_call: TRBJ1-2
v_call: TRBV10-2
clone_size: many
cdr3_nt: TGCGCCAGCAGGGGCCGGGACCCGAGGGGCTACACCTTC
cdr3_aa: CASRGRDPRGYTF

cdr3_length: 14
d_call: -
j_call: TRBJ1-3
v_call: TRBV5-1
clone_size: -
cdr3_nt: TGCGCCAGCAGCTTGGGGGCAGTCGGAAACACCATATATTTT
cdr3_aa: CASSLGAVGNTIYF

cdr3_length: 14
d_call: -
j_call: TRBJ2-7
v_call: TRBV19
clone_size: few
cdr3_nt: TGTGCCAGTAGAATTAGCGACAAATCCTACGAGCAGTACTTC
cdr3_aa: CASRISDKSYEQYF

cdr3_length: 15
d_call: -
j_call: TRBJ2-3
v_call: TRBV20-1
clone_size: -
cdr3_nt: TGCAGTGCTATCTCCCTATCTGGTAGCACAGATACGCAGTATTTT
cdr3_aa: CSAISLSGSTDTQYF

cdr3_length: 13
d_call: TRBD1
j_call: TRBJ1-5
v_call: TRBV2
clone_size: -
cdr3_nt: TGTGCCAGCACGTCAGGGGGCCATCAGCCCCAGCATTTT
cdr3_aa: CASTSGGHQPQHF

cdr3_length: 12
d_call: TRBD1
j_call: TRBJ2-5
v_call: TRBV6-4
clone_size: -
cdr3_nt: TGTGCTCAGAGCAGGGGGTGGGAGACCCAGTACTTC
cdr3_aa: CAQSRGWETQYF

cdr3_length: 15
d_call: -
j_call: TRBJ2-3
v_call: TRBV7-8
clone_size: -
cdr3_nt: TGTGCCAGCAGCTTAGTTGGGGCTAGCACAGATACGCAGTATTTT
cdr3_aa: CASSLVGASTDTQYF

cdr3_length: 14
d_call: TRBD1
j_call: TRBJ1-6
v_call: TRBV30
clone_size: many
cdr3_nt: TGTGCCTGGAGTTCGACAGGGCTCGATTCACCCCTCCACTTT
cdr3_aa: CAWSSTGLDSPLHF

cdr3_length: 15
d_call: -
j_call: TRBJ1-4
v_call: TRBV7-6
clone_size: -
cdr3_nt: TGTGCCAGCAGCGCGAGCGGGTCTACTAATGAAAAACTGTTTTTT
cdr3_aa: CASSASGSTNEKLFF

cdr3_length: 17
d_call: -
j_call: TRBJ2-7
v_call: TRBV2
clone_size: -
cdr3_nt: TGTGCCAGCACCACCCCCACCGGACCCCACAAGTCCTACGAGCAGTACTTC
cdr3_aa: CASTTPTGPHKSYEQYF

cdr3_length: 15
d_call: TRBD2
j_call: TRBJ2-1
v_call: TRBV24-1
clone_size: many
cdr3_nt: TGTGCCACCAGTGAACGCGGACTAGCGGGGACTCGGCAGTTCTTC
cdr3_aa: CATSERGLAGTRQFF

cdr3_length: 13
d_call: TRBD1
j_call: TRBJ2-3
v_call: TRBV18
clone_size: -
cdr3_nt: TGTGCCAGCTCATCGACAGGGGACAATGAGCAGTATTTT
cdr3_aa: CASSSTGDNEQYF

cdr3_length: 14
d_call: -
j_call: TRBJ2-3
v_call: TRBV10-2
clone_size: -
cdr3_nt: TGCGCCAGCAGTGAGGTGGGGTCGGGTAGCGGGCAGTATTTT
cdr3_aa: CASSEVGSGSGQYF

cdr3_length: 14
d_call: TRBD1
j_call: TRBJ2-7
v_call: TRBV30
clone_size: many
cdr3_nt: TGTGCCTGGAGCTACCGACAGGGTGCGGACGAGCAGTACTTC
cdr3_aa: CAWSYRQGADEQYF

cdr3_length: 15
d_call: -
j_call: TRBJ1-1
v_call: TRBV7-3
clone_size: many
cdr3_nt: TGTGCCAGCTCCCCCGGTGGGGGGCAGTGGGCTGAAGCTTTCTTT
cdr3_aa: CASSPGGGQWAEAFF

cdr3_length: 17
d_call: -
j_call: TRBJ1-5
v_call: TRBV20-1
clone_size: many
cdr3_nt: TGCAGTGCTCCCTCAGTGACAGGTCGGCACCTAGGGCAGCCCCAGCATTTT
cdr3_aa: CSAPSVTGRHLGQPQHF

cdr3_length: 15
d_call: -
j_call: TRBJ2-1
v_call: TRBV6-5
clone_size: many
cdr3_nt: TGTGCCAGCAGTTACTATGGATCAGGGAACAATGAGCAGTTCTTC
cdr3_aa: CASSYYGSGNNEQFF

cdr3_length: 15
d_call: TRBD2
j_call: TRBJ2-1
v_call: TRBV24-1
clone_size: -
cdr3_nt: TGTGCCACCAGTGATTCAAGCGGGAGCTCCGATGAGCAGTTCTTC
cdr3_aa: CATSDSSGSSDEQFF

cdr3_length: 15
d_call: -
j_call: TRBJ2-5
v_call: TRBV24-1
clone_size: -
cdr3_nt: TGTGCCACCAGTGATTTTGAGGGGAACCAAGAGACCCAGTACTTC
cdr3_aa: CATSDFEGNQETQYF

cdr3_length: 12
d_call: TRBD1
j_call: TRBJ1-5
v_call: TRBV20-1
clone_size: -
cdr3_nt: TGCAGTGCTAGAGGGGGACAGGAGACCCAGCATTTT
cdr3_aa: CSARGGQETQHF

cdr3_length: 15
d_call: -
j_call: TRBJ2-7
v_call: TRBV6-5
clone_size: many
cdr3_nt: TGTGCCAGCACCATCGGGGGGCTAGGGCCCCACGAGCAGTACTTC
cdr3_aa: CASTIGGLGPHEQYF

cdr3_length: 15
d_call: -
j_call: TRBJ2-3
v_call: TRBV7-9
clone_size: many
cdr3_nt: TGTGCCAGCAGCTTAGGGGCAGGGTTTGCAGATACGCAGTATTTT
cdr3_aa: CASSLGAGFADTQYF

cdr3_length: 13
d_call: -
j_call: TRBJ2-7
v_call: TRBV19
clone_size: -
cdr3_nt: TGTGCCTCCAACCCGGGGGACGGCTACGAGCAGTACTTC
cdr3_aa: CASNPGDGYEQYF

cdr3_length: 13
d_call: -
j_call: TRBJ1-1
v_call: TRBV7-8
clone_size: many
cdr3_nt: TGTGCCAGCAGCTTACAACGTACCACTGAAGCTTTCTTT
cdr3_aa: CASSLQRTTEAFF

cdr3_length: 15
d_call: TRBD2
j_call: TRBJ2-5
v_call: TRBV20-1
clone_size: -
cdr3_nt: TGCAGTGCTAGTAGTGCCTTAGCGGGAGGGGAGACCCAGTACTTC
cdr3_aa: CSASSALAGGETQYF

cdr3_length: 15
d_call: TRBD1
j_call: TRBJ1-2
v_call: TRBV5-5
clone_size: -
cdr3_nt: TGCGCCAGCAGCCCGGGACAGGGGCTATTCTATGGCTACACCTTC
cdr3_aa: CASSPGQGLFYGYTF

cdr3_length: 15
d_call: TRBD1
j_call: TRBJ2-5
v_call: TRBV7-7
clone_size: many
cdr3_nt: TGTGCTAGCAGCTCCCCGGGACAGGGGTCGGGGACCCAGTACTTC
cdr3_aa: CASSSPGQGSGTQYF

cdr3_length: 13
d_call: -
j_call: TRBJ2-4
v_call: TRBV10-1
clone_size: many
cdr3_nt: TGCGCCAGCTACAACATAGCCAAAAACATTCAGTACTTC
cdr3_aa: CASYNIAKNIQYF

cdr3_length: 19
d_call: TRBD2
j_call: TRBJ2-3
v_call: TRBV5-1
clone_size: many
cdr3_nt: TGCGCCAGCAGCCCGCGGTCTAGAGCGGGGGGATCTAGCACAGATACGCAGTATTTT
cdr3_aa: CASSPRSRAGGSSTDTQYF

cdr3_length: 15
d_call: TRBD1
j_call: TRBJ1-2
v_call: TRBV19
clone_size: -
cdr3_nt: TGTGCCAGTAGTAGTCGGACAGGGGGCAACTATGGCTACACCTTC
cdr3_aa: CASSSRTGGNYGYTF

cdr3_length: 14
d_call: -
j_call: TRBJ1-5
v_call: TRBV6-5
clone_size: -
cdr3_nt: TGTGCCAGCAGCCGCGCTGGGAGCAATCAGCTCCAGCATTTT
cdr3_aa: CASSRAGSNQLQHF

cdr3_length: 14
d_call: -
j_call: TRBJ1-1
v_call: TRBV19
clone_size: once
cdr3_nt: TGTGCCAGTACCGTCAGTGCCGCCGACACTGAAGCTTTCTTT
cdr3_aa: CASTVSAADTEAFF

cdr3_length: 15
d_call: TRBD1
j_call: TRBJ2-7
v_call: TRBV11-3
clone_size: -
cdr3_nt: TGTGCCAGCAGCCTAACCCGGACAGGGGCCTACGAGCAGTACTTC
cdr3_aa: CASSLTRTGAYEQYF

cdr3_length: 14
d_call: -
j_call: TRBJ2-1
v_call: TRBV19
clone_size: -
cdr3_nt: TGTGCCAGTAGTAAAGGCTTTGGTTACAATGAGCAGTTCTTC
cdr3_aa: CASSKGFGYNEQFF

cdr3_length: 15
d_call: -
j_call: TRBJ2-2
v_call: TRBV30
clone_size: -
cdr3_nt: TGTGCCTGGAGTGTCGGGGGCCGAAACACCGGGGAGCTGTTTTTT
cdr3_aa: CAWSVGGRNTGELFF

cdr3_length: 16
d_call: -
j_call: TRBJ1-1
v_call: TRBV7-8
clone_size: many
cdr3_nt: TGTGCCAGCAGCTTAGTAGGCGGATTCATGAACACTGAAGCTTTCTTT
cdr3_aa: CASSLVGGFMNTEAFF

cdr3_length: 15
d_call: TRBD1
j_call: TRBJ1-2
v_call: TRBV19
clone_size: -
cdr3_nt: TGTACCAGTACCGAGACAGGGGGCGCAGGCTATGGCTACACCTTC
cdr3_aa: CTSTETGGAGYGYTF

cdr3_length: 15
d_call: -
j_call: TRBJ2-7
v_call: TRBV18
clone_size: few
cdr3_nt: TGTGCCAGCTCAGTGGCATATGGGCAGGGGTACGAGCAGTACTTC
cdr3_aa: CASSVAYGQGYEQYF

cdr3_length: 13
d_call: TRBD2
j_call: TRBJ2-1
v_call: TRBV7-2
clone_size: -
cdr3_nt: TGTGCCAGCAGCTTAATAGCGGGGTTTGAGCAGTTCTTC
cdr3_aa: CASSLIAGFEQFF

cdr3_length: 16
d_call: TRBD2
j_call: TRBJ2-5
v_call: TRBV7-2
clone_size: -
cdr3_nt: TGTGCCATCAGCCTCACTAGCGGGGGCCCGCAAGAGACCCAGTACTTC
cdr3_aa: CAISLTSGGPQETQYF

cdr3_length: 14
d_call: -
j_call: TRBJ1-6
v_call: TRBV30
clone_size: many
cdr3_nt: TGTGCCCATTCGGGGGGGGCGCAGAATTCACCCCTCCACTTT
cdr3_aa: CAHSGGAQNSPLHF

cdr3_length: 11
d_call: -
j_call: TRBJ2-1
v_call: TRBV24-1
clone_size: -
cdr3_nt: TGTGCCACCAGCCTTCTGCATGAGCAGTTCTTC
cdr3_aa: CATSLLHEQFF

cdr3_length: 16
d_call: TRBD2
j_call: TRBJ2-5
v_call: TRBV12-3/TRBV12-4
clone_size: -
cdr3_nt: TGTGCCAGCAGTTTGGGGGGTCTAGCGGGGATCAAGACCCAGTACTTC
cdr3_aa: CASSLGGLAGIKTQYF

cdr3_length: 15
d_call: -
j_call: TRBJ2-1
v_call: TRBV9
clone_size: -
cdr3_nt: TGTGCCAGCAGCTCCCGAGAGGGTCCCTACAATGAGCAGTTCTTC
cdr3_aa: CASSSREGPYNEQFF

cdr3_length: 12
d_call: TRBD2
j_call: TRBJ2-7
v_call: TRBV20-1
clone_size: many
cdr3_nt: TGCAGTGGTTCTGGCGGGGGGGGAGAGCAGTACTTC
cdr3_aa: CSGSGGGGEQYF

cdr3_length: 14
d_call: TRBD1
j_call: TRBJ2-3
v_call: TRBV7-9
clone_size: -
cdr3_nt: TGTGCCAGTACGACAGGGGGACTCACAGATACGCAGTATTTT
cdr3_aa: CASTTGGLTDTQYF

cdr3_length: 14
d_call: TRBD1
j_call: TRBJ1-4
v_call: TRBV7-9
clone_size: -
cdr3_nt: TGTGCCAGCAGCCGGACAGGGTTGGGGGAAAAACTGTTTTTT
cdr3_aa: CASSRTGLGEKLFF

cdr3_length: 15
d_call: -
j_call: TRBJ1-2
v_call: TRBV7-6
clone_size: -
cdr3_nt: TGTGCCAGCAGCTTCCCAGGGGTTACGGGTGGTGGCTACACCTTC
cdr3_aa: CASSFPGVTGGGYTF

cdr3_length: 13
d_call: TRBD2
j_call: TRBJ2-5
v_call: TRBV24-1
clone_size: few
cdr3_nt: TGTGCCACCAGTGCTAGCGGGAGGGAGACCCAGTACTTC
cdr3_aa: CATSASGRETQYF